These T cell receptor beta chains were read from a single sample in a study of OX40 agonist ivuxolimab in advanced cancers. Profiling relied on immunoSEQ multiplex PCR, and the TCRdb table lists in-frame clones only, not all of them. The table has tens of thousands of clones, 85% to 90% seen once. This sample comprised CD4+ or CD8+ T cells sorted from blood, obtained in a trial of the OX40 agonist ivuxolimab. The origin of the receptors is an adult with an advanced solid tumor such as melanoma, head and neck, liver or kidney cancer. Both conserved end residues are part of each CDR3. D genes are given only for firm matches.

v_call,d_call,j_call,cdr3_aa,cdr3_nt
TRBV7-9,.,TRBJ1-4,CASSLNLIGEEIEKLFF,TGTGCCAGCAGCTTGAATCTGATCGGGGAGGAGATTGAAAAACTGTTTTTT
TRBV19,TRBD1,TRBJ2-2,CASSPQGTGELFF,TGTGCCAGTAGCCCACAGGGGACCGGGGAGCTGTTTTTT
TRBV10-3,.,TRBJ1-5,CAISPSFGEPQHF,TGTGCCATCAGCCCCTCTTTTGGGGAGCCCCAGCATTTT
TRBV5-1,.,TRBJ2-1,CASSFSGSSYNEQFF,TGCGCCAGCAGCTTTAGCGGAAGCAGTTACAATGAGCAGTTCTTC
TRBV29-1,.,TRBJ1-1,CSVEELVMNTEAFF,TGCAGCGTTGAAGAACTCGTGATGAACACTGAAGCTTTCTTT
TRBV11-2,TRBD2,TRBJ2-1,CASSSVGGRVDNEQFF,TGTGCCAGCAGCTCCGTGGGGGGGAGGGTTGACAATGAGCAGTTCTTC
TRBV5-1,.,TRBJ1-3,CASSFNGGADTIYF,TGCGCCAGCAGCTTTAACGGGGGCGCGGACACCATATATTTT
TRBV10-3,TRBD2,TRBJ2-1,CAISDGLAGINEQFF,TGTGCCATCAGTGATGGACTAGCGGGAATCAATGAGCAGTTCTTC
TRBV27,TRBD1,TRBJ2-1,CASSSDATGGIHAYNEQFF,TGTGCCAGCAGTTCCGATGCGACAGGGGGCATCCACGCCTACAATGAGCAGTTCTTC
TRBV11-2,TRBD1,TRBJ1-2,CASRSQSGTAINYGYTF,TGTGCCAGCAGATCACAATCCGGGACAGCTATTAACTATGGCTACACCTTC
TRBV5-7,TRBD1,TRBJ2-2,CASSMTRDRVFGTGELFF,TGTGCCAGCAGCATGACCCGGGACAGGGTGTTCGGCACCGGGGAGCTGTTTTTT